This TCR beta chain emerged from a study of shared clonotypes between healthy human individuals. TCRdb's table, derived via immunoSEQ multiplex PCR, lists solely in-frame clones and lacks some. The sample includes around 690,000 clones, 90% of them seen just once. Study conclusions and caveats: Generation probability values for non-shared clonotypes were lower than those for clonotypes shared by all four donors.

Concerning this clone itself: What it recognizes is unknown.

CDR1 and CDR2 from the germline V gene are MNHNS and SASEGT. The CDR3 runs to 16 residues. Deletions cut 1 base from V and 3 bases from J, with 16 bases between. Specimen: memory CD8+ T cells from PBMCs. Specified subset: CD45RO+ cells pooled with CCR7-negative TemRA cells. This TCR was sampled from a man between 18 and 35 years old in good health. Some clones in this sample may be carry-over from other donors' samples. V is TRBV6-1 and J is TRBJ2-7; no definite D call. Written as DNA, the CDR3 is TGTGCCAGCAGTGAAGTAGCTCCCCGAGCAGTCTACGAGCAGTACTTC. Its translation: CASSEVAPRAVYEQYF.